These 21 T cell receptor beta chains originate from one sample sequenced in a study of blood T cell repertoires in COVID-19. Some clones are missing from TCRdb's copy, which holds only in-frame ones; the method was immunoSEQ multiplex PCR. Counted here are about 220,000 clones, roughly 82% occurring once; the ten biggest clones make up around 4.7%. Source material: peripheral blood. The receptor source for this set is a woman aged 65 to 85 with acute or convalescent COVID-19.

The gene calls are TRBV5-5 and TRBJ1-5, with D perhaps matching TRBD1 (5 bases). The germline V gene encodes CDR1 SGHKS and CDR2 YYEKEE (reference sequence). This CDR3 is 12 amino acids long. The V end lost 4 bases, the J end lost 7 bases, and 9 bases lay between the germline ends. In DNA form, the CDR3 reads TGTGCCAGCAGCCACGGGGGACAGCCCCAGCATTTT. It yields the protein CASSHGGQPQHF.

V usage is TRBV10-1 and J usage is TRBJ1-2; no reliable D call. The CDR3 covers 13 residues. V lost 4 bases and J 7 bases, leaving 13 bases between the germline ends. CDR1 and CDR2 (germline): WNHNN, SYGVQD (reference sequence). The CDR3 DNA reads TGCGCCAGCAGTGTGAGCAGGTTTCGTGGCTACACCTTC. Its protein product is CASSVSRFRGYTF.

This clone was detected once. The V gene is TRBV7-8, the J gene TRBJ1-2, with a possible D match to TRBD1 (5 bases). Germline lookup yields CDR1 SGHVS and CDR2 FQNEAQ. V was shortened by 6 bases and J by 8 bases, with 25 bases between the two germline ends. The CDR3 sequence is 16 residues long. The CDR3 region has the DNA TGTGCCAGCAGTCCTACGTCGGGGACTACTATGTTAGGCTACACCTTC. It codes for CASSPTSGTTMLGYTF.

The gene calls are TRBV10-3 and TRBJ2-3, with D perhaps TRBD2 (6 bases). Per germline, CDR1 ENHRY and CDR2 SYGVKD. V lost 2 bases and J 1 base, leaving 10 bases between the germline ends. The CDR3 has 15 residues. In DNA, the CDR3 is TGTGCCATCAGTGAGCCCGAGCGGGGCACAGATACGCAGTATTTT. Residues: CAISEPERGTDTQYF.

CDR3 protein: CASSPPQAGNEQFF. The CDR3 DNA follows: TGTGCCAGCTCACCACCACAGGCGGGGAATGAGCAGTTCTTC. The V and J genes are TRBV18 and TRBJ2-1; maybe TRBD2 (6 bases). This CDR3 spans 14 amino acids. With 0 bases removed from V and 7 bases from J, the gap between germline ends came to 10 bases. Germline CDR1 is KGHSH and CDR2 is LQKENI.

This clone was seen a few times. The germline gene is not matched at one end of the junction; a read error may be the cause. This chain links TRBV18 with TRBJ1-6; 9 positions agree with TRBD1. The CDR3 sequence is 15 residues long. Germline V gene data show CDR1 as KGHSH and CDR2 as LQKENI. DNA of the CDR3: TGTGCCAGCTCTCCACAGGGGGCTTATAATTCACCCCTCCACTTT. The encoded protein is CASSPQGAYNSPLHF.

J is TRBJ1-2 and V is TRBV7-8; D not certain. CDR1 and CDR2 from the germline V gene are SGHVS and FQNEAQ. This CDR3 spans 17 amino acids. V was pared by 1 base and J by 3 bases, with 18 bases between. The CDR3 DNA reads TGTGCCAGCAGCTTAGAGCAGCGACTCCTAAGTGACTATGGCTACACCTTC. It specifies CASSLEQRLLSDYGYTF. The whole variable domain, remainder taken from reference TRBV7-8 and TRBJ1-2, is GAGVSQSPRYKVAKRGQDVALRCDPISGHVSLFWYQQALGQGPEFLTYFQNEAQLDKSGLPSDRFFAERPEGSVSTLKIQRTQQEDSAVYLCASSLEQRLLSDYGYTFGSGTRLTVV.

The V call is TRBV10-3, the J call TRBJ2-7, with 14 bases identical to TRBD2. Trimming cost V 7 bases and J 4 bases; bases outside gene matches: 9. The CDR3 covers 16 residues. In germline, CDR1 is ENHRY, CDR2 SYGVKD. DNA of the CDR3: TGTGCCATCACCAATTCCGGGACTAGCGGGGGTTACGAGCAGTACTTC. Amino acids: CAITNSGTSGGYEQYF.

V usage is TRBV10-3 and J usage is TRBJ1-5; D not resolved. V lost 1 base and J 2 bases, leaving 6 bases between the germline ends. The germline V gene has CDR1 ENHRY and CDR2 SYGVKD. The CDR3 has 14 residues. The CDR3 coding sequence is TGTGCCATCAGTGAGTTGAGTGGCAATCAGCCCCAGCATTTT. This gives the protein CAISELSGNQPQHF.

Of note for this clone: Other DNA sequences within the sample encode an identical CDR3. This chain connects TRBV27 to TRBJ1-6; 7 bases agree with TRBD1. V shed 3 bases and J 6 bases; nucleotides not matched to a gene: 5. The CDR3 sequence is 15 residues long. The germline V gene encodes CDR1 MNHEY and CDR2 SMNVEV (reference sequence). The CDR3 sequence: CASSLSTGPNSPLHF. For the CDR3, the DNA is TGTGCCAGCAGTTTGTCGACAGGGCCTAATTCACCCCTCCACTTT.

The chain has TRBV5-1 and TRBJ1-2; D not resolved. The CDR3 is 14 residues long. CDR1 SGHRS and CDR2 YFSETQ come from the germline V gene. Deletions cut 0 bases from V and 4 bases from J, with 10 bases between. In nucleotides, the CDR3 is TGCGCCAGCAGCTTGGATTACTCATCCTATGGCTACACCTTC. It is translated as CASSLDYSSYGYTF. The full variable domain, rest sourced from reference TRBV5-1 and TRBJ1-2, is KAGVTQTPRYLIKTRGQQVTLSCSPISGHRSVSWYQQTPGQGLQFLFEYFSETQRNKGNFPGRFSGRQFSNSRSEMNVSTLELGDSALYLCASSLDYSSYGYTFGSGTRLTVV.

V usage is TRBV28 and J usage is TRBJ2-7; 8 nucleotides match TRBD2. V dropped 4 bases and J dropped 1; count of bases not matched to a gene: 6. Germline CDR1 reads MDHEN; CDR2 reads SYDVKM. The CDR3 contains 15 residues. CDR3 residues: CASSSGGENSYEQYF. The CDR3 coding sequence is TGTGCCAGCAGTTCCGGGGGGGAAAATTCCTACGAGCAGTACTTC.

In the case of this clone: This CDR3 is also generated by other DNA sequences in the sample. The rearrangement uses TRBV5-1 and TRBJ1-2; TRBD1 matches 7 bases. V lost 2 bases, J lost 0 bases, and 1 base stayed unmatched. This CDR3 region has 14 residues. Germline V lookup: CDR1 SGHRS, CDR2 YFSETQ. This chain's CDR3 is CASSFGTANYGYTF. CDR3 coding DNA: TGCGCCAGCAGCTTTGGGACAGCTAACTATGGCTACACCTTC. The whole variable domain, remainder taken from reference TRBV5-1 and TRBJ1-2, is KAGVTQTPRYLIKTRGQQVTLSCSPISGHRSVSWYQQTPGQGLQFLFEYFSETQRNKGNFPGRFSGRQFSNSRSEMNVSTLELGDSALYLCASSFGTANYGYTFGSGTRLTVV.

V and J are TRBV4-3 and TRBJ1-2; D gene uncertain. The germline V and J ends were trimmed by 4 bases and 0 bases, with 12 bases remaining between them. The V gene's germline CDR1 is LGHNA and CDR2 YSLEER. The CDR3 extends over 15 amino acids. CDR3 region: CASSPLGGPNYGYTF. The CDR3, as DNA: TGCGCCAGCAGCCCCCTGGGAGGTCCTAACTATGGCTACACCTTC.

The V call is TRBV5-1, the J call TRBJ1-2; 7 nucleotides agree with TRBD1. The CDR3 length is 14 residues. Looked up from germline, CDR1 is SGHRS and CDR2 is YFSETQ. The ends lost 0 bases at V and 6 bases at J; junction bases unmatched: 5. The CDR3 sequence: CASSLEVTGDGYTF. Here the CDR3 DNA reads TGCGCCAGCAGCTTGGAAGTTACAGGGGATGGCTACACCTTC. The entire variable domain, with the rest obtained from reference TRBV5-1 and TRBJ1-2, is as follows: KAGVTQTPRYLIKTRGQQVTLSCSPISGHRSVSWYQQTPGQGLQFLFEYFSETQRNKGNFPGRFSGRQFSNSRSEMNVSTLELGDSALYLCASSLEVTGDGYTFGSGTRLTVV.

The J gene is TRBJ1-1, the V gene TRBV11-2; 9 nucleotides align to TRBD1. The CDR3 consists of 12 residues. J gave up 11 bases and V 5 bases, and 6 bases lay outside the gene matches. Germline-derived CDR1 and CDR2 are SGHAT and FQNNGV. This chain's CDR3 is CASSADRGRAFF. DNA of the CDR3: TGTGCCAGCAGCGCAGACAGGGGGAGGGCTTTCTTT.

The V and J genes are TRBV7-2 and TRBJ1-2, with D uncertain. CDR1 is SGHTA, CDR2 FQGNSA, per germline. The germline V and J ends were trimmed by 2 bases and 8 bases, with 9 bases remaining between them. The CDR3 runs to 12 residues. CDR3 region: CASSLLPWGYTF. CDR3 DNA sequence: TGTGCCAGCAGCTTACTACCTTGGGGCTACACCTTC.

This clone was observed a handful of times. V and J are TRBV6-5 and TRBJ1-3; TRBD1 aligns across 8 bases. The CDR3 spans 15 residues. With 6 bases clipped from V and 2 bases from J, the junction kept 6 bases outside the gene matches. Per germline, CDR1 MNHEY and CDR2 SVGAGI. CDR3 loop: CASRRTGSAGNTIYF. The CDR3 nucleotides read TGTGCCAGCAGAAGGACAGGGTCTGCTGGAAACACCATATATTTT.

The chain employs TRBV24-1 and TRBJ2-3; 8 bases match TRBD2. Germline V gene data show CDR1 as KGHDR and CDR2 as SFDVKD. V gave up 0 bases and J gave up 4 bases; unmatched junction bases: 5. The CDR3 sequence is 16 residues long. CDR3 DNA: TGTGCCACCAGTGATTTGAACCTCGGGAGGGCAGATACGCAGTATTTT. It codes for CATSDLNLGRADTQYF.

The rearrangement joins TRBV18 to TRBJ2-1; 8 bases line up with TRBD2. The CDR3 contains 17 residues. The V and J ends lost 5 bases and 3 bases, in that order; junction bases with no gene match: 12. CDR1 and CDR2 from the germline V gene are KGHSH and LQKENI. The CDR3 DNA reads as TGTGCCAGCTCAATTCGAGCCGGGGGGGCCGACTACAATGAGCAGTTCTTC. This encodes CASSIRAGGADYNEQFF.

This clone was seen once. The V and J genes are TRBV27 and TRBJ1-2, with D perhaps TRBD1 (5 bases). The V gene's germline CDR1 is MNHEY and CDR2 SMNVEV (reference sequence). The CDR3 runs to 16 residues. Trimming removed 2 bases at V and 7 bases at J, with 20 bases between. The CDR3 protein is CASSLRGSLVIGGYTF. In nucleotides, the CDR3 is TGTGCCAGCAGTTTAAGGGGATCTTTGGTTATCGGTGGCTACACCTTC.